This is a list of T cell receptor beta chains from one sample in a study of early T cells in non-severe SARS-CoV-2 infection. TCRdb used MiXCR to reprocess the 5' RACE reads, holding one entry per CDR3 protein. The data contain around 40,000 distinct CDR3 sequences, about a tenth of them seen just once; the ten biggest clones take up around 9.8%. Sequences were obtained from whole blood. The receptor source for this set is an adult who was a healthcare worker with PCR-confirmed SARS-CoV-2 infection or an uninfected control (not recorded which). The CDR3 runs from the conserved cysteine through the conserved F or W. A D gene is named only where the DNA matches it firmly. A clone size is listed for some rows: how often the clone was seen (once, few, many), or a class if it is expanded.

length: 14; V: TRBV9; J: TRBJ2-2; size: -; D: -; CDR3: CASSVLVASGELFF; DNA: TGTGCCAGCAGCGTCTTGGTAGCGTCCGGGGAGCTGTTTTTT
length: 15; V: TRBV7-2; J: TRBJ1-6; size: few; D: TRBD1; CDR3: CASSTGQLYNSPLHF; DNA: TGTGCCAGCAGCACGGGACAGCTCTATAATTCACCCCTCCACTTT
length: 14; V: TRBV7-2; J: TRBJ2-7; size: many; D: -; CDR3: CASSGQGRWYEQYF; DNA: TGTGCCAGCAGCGGACAAGGGAGGTGGTACGAGCAGTACTTC
length: 16; V: TRBV29-1; J: TRBJ2-3; size: few; D: TRBD1; CDR3: CSVLGQGADWTDTQYF; DNA: TGCAGCGTTTTGGGACAGGGGGCGGATTGGACAGATACGCAGTATTTT
length: 15; V: TRBV7-3; J: TRBJ2-2; size: few; D: -; CDR3: CASSPTGSNTGELFF; DNA: TGTGCCAGCAGCCCTACAGGGAGTAACACCGGGGAGCTGTTTTTT
length: 14; V: TRBV7-3; J: TRBJ2-2; size: many; D: TRBD2; CDR3: CASSSAGNTGELFF; DNA: TGTGCCAGCAGCTCAGCGGGGAATACCGGGGAGCTGTTTTTT
length: 15; V: TRBV2; J: TRBJ1-2; size: -; D: -; CDR3: CASSQRGRQPGGYTF; DNA: TGTGCCAGCAGCCAAAGGGGCAGACAACCCGGCGGCTACACCTTC
length: 14; V: TRBV5-1; J: TRBJ2-7; size: many; D: -; CDR3: CASSPRGVGDEQYF; DNA: TGCGCCAGCAGCCCTAGGGGGGTAGGGGACGAGCAGTACTTC
length: 15; V: TRBV7-2; J: TRBJ1-2; size: many; D: TRBD1; CDR3: CASSPQGQGGNGYTF; DNA: TGTGCCAGCAGCCCCCAGGGACAGGGGGGAAACGGCTACACCTTC
length: 17; V: TRBV4-1; J: TRBJ2-7; size: many; D: TRBD2; CDR3: CASSLRTSGGSSYEQYF; DNA: TGCGCCAGCAGCCTCCGGACTAGCGGGGGGAGCTCCTACGAGCAGTACTTC
length: 14; V: TRBV19; J: TRBJ2-5; size: many; D: TRBD1; CDR3: CASSHRGRMETQYF; DNA: TGTGCCAGTAGCCACAGGGGGCGCATGGAGACCCAGTACTTC
length: 15; V: TRBV5-6; J: TRBJ2-4; size: -; D: -; CDR3: CASSPVLEDKNIQYF; DNA: TGTGCCAGCAGCCCTGTTCTCGAAGACAAAAACATTCAGTACTTC
length: 15; V: TRBV6-2/TRBV6-3; J: TRBJ2-2; size: few; D: -; CDR3: CASSGLEEDTGELFF; DNA: TGTGCCAGCAGCGGACTCGAAGAGGACACCGGGGAGCTGTTTTTT
length: 15; V: TRBV12-3/TRBV12-4; J: TRBJ1-2; size: many; D: -; CDR3: CASSFVFGSGSGYTF; DNA: TGTGCCAGCAGTTTTGTTTTTGGCAGCGGCTCCGGCTACACCTTC
length: 14; V: TRBV18; J: TRBJ1-1; size: -; D: -; CDR3: CASSPLLENTEAFF; DNA: TGTGCCAGCTCACCACTGTTGGAGAACACTGAAGCTTTCTTT
length: 12; V: TRBV12-3/TRBV12-4; J: TRBJ2-7; size: many; D: -; CDR3: CASSFWEDEQYF; DNA: TGTGCCAGCAGTTTTTGGGAGGACGAGCAGTACTTC
length: 14; V: TRBV28; J: TRBJ2-6; size: many; D: -; CDR3: CAIPQDPGANVLTF; DNA: TGTGCCATCCCCCAGGATCCTGGGGCCAACGTCCTGACTTTC
length: 13; V: TRBV5-1; J: TRBJ1-3; size: many; D: -; CDR3: CASTGTSRDTIYF; DNA: TGCGCCAGCACCGGGACATCGCGGGACACCATATATTTT
length: 14; V: TRBV6-2/TRBV6-3; J: TRBJ2-1; size: many; D: -; CDR3: CARNVGGPYNEQFF; DNA: TGTGCCAGGAATGTGGGGGGGCCCTACAATGAGCAGTTCTTC
length: 13; V: TRBV7-2; J: TRBJ1-2; size: many; D: TRBD1; CDR3: CASSLGTGSGYTF; DNA: TGTGCCAGCAGCTTAGGGACAGGGAGCGGCTACACCTTC
length: 15; V: TRBV18; J: TRBJ2-7; size: few; D: -; CDR3: CASSPLRATSYEQYF; DNA: TGTGCCAGCTCACCACTGAGGGCGACCTCCTACGAGCAGTACTTC
length: 15; V: TRBV5-4; J: TRBJ2-7; size: few; D: TRBD1; CDR3: CASSLAQGAAYEQYF; DNA: TGTGCCAGCAGCTTGGCTCAGGGGGCGGCCTACGAGCAGTACTTC
length: 17; V: TRBV2; J: TRBJ2-7; size: -; D: -; CDR3: CASTPPRQGFTPYEQYF; DNA: TGTGCCAGCACCCCCCCCCGCCAGGGGTTCACCCCCTACGAGCAGTACTTC
length: 11; V: TRBV29-1; J: TRBJ2-3; size: few; D: -; CDR3: CSGQITDTQYF; DNA: TGCAGCGGACAGATCACAGATACGCAGTATTTT
length: 15; V: TRBV7-2; J: TRBJ2-3; size: many; D: TRBD2; CDR3: CASSPWTSGTDTQYF; DNA: TGTGCCAGCAGCCCCTGGACTAGCGGCACAGATACGCAGTATTTT
length: 19; V: TRBV7-3; J: TRBJ2-5; size: few; D: TRBD2; CDR3: CASSSTPMWSAGEQETQYF; DNA: TGTGCCAGCAGCTCCACCCCCATGTGGTCGGCGGGGGAACAAGAGACCCAGTACTTC
length: 14; V: TRBV5-8; J: TRBJ1-5; size: many; D: TRBD1; CDR3: CASRTDRGRQPQHF; DNA: TGTGCCAGCAGAACGGACAGGGGCCGACAGCCCCAGCATTTT
length: 14; V: TRBV2; J: TRBJ1-5; size: -; D: TRBD1; CDR3: CASRGQVSNQPQHF; DNA: TGTGCCAGCAGAGGACAGGTTAGCAATCAGCCCCAGCATTTT
length: 11; V: TRBV6-2/TRBV6-3; J: TRBJ1-1; size: -; D: -; CDR3: CASWRNTEAFF; DNA: TGTGCCAGTTGGAGGAACACTGAAGCTTTCTTT
length: 14; V: TRBV11-2; J: TRBJ2-3; size: many; D: -; CDR3: CASSPGSSTDTQYF; DNA: TGTGCCAGCAGCCCCGGGTCATCCACAGATACGCAGTATTTT
length: 14; V: TRBV29-1; J: TRBJ2-2; size: few; D: -; CDR3: CSVAGGVDTGELFF; DNA: TGCAGCGTTGCTGGGGGAGTGGACACCGGGGAGCTGTTTTTT
length: 15; V: TRBV19; J: TRBJ2-3; size: few; D: TRBD1; CDR3: CASSTTGPGGDTQYF; DNA: TGTGCCAGTAGTACCACGGGGCCAGGGGGAGATACGCAGTATTTT
length: 12; V: TRBV29-1; J: TRBJ2-7; size: many; D: TRBD1; CDR3: CSAEDRPYEQYF; DNA: TGCAGCGCCGAGGACAGGCCCTACGAGCAGTACTTC
length: 18; V: TRBV10-3; J: TRBJ2-1; size: many; D: TRBD2; CDR3: CAISESMTSGPPYNEQFF; DNA: TGTGCCATCAGTGAGTCGATGACTAGCGGGCCTCCCTACAATGAGCAGTTCTTC
length: 18; V: TRBV6-5; J: TRBJ2-1; size: many; D: -; CDR3: CASSYSIGRGWFGNEQFF; DNA: TGTGCCAGCAGTTACTCGATAGGGCGGGGTTGGTTCGGCAATGAGCAGTTCTTC
length: 14; V: TRBV24-1; J: TRBJ1-5; size: many; D: -; CDR3: CATSDLGVNQPQHF; DNA: TGTGCCACCAGTGACCTGGGGGTAAATCAGCCCCAGCATTTT
length: 15; V: TRBV11-3; J: TRBJ2-3; size: few; D: TRBD1; CDR3: CASSFGTGPRDTQYF; DNA: TGTGCCAGCAGCTTCGGGACAGGTCCGAGAGATACGCAGTATTTT
length: 14; V: TRBV6-6; J: TRBJ2-7; size: -; D: -; CDR3: CASSYSDTSYEQYF; DNA: TGTGCCAGCAGTTACTCGGACACCTCCTACGAGCAGTACTTC
length: 14; V: TRBV3-1; J: TRBJ2-7; size: -; D: TRBD1; CDR3: CASSRQGQGSEQYF; DNA: TGTGCCAGCAGCCGCCAGGGACAGGGGTCTGAGCAGTACTTC
length: 18; V: TRBV7-8; J: TRBJ2-7; size: -; D: TRBD2; CDR3: CASTRAAMTSGDSYEQYF; DNA: TGTGCCAGCACCCGAGCTGCAATGACTAGCGGGGATTCCTACGAGCAGTACTTC
length: 12; V: TRBV7-2; J: TRBJ2-7; size: few; D: -; CDR3: CASSSAAWEQYF; DNA: TGTGCCAGCAGCTCTGCAGCGTGGGAGCAGTACTTC
length: 16; V: TRBV9; J: TRBJ1-6; size: many; D: -; CDR3: CASSGSANSYNSPLHF; DNA: TGTGCCAGCAGCGGCAGCGCCAACTCCTATAATTCACCCCTCCACTTT
length: 15; V: TRBV2; J: TRBJ1-6; size: many; D: TRBD1; CDR3: CASSRQGITNSPLHF; DNA: TGTGCCAGCAGTCGACAGGGGATTACCAATTCACCCCTCCACTTT
length: 14; V: TRBV7-2; J: TRBJ2-3; size: many; D: -; CDR3: CAITLGRGGDTQYF; DNA: TGTGCCATAACCTTGGGCAGGGGAGGAGATACGCAGTATTTT
length: 12; V: TRBV27; J: TRBJ1-1; size: many; D: -; CDR3: CASRELNTEAFF; DNA: TGTGCCAGCAGGGAGTTGAACACTGAAGCTTTCTTT
length: 13; V: TRBV5-5; J: TRBJ1-1; size: -; D: -; CDR3: CASSWTDNTEAFF; DNA: TGTGCCAGCAGCTGGACAGATAACACTGAAGCTTTCTTT